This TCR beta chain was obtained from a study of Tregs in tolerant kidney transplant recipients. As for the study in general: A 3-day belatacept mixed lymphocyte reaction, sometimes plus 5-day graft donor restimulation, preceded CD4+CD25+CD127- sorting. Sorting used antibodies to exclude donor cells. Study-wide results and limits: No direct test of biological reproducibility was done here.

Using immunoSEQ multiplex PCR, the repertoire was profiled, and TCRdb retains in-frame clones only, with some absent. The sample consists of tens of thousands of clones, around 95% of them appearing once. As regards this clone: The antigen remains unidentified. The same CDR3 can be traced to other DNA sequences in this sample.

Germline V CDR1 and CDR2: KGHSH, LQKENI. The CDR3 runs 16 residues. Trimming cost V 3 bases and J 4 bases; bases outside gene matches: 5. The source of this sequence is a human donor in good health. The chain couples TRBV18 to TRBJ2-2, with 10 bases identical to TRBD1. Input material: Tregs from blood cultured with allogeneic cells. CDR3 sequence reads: CASSPSGTGVTGELFF. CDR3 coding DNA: TGTGCCAGCTCACCTTCCGGGACAGGGGTCACCGGGGAGCTGTTTTTT.